This T cell receptor beta chain stems from a study of T-cell reconstitution after alpha-beta-depleted transplantation in children. During its preparation, the TCRbeta library received unique molecular identifiers. TCRdb called the PCR reads again in MiXCR, with one record for every CDR3 protein. The table includes 350,000 to 450,000 distinct CDR3 sequences, about an eighth detected once. The V gene's germline CDR1 is LGHNT and CDR2 FRNRAP. Germline trimming cut 5 bases from V and 7 bases from J; bases unmatched to any gene: 11. The CDR3 loop spans 16 amino acids. The sequences come from PBMCs, collected from the stem cell graft. The TCR was taken from a human donor who donated a stem cell graft to a child with Fanconi anemia. The rearrangement joins TRBV12-5 to TRBJ2-2; TRBD1 aligns across 9 bases. CDR3 in DNA: TGTGCTAGTGGTCGAATTGGACAGGGGATAGGCGGGGAGCTGTTTTTT. It is translated as CASGRIGQGIGGELFF.